Below, 10 T cell receptor beta chains from the same sample are listed, as sequenced in a study of vaccination effects on CD4 cells after COVID-19. Antigen-specific CD4+ T cells were first expanded with viral peptide pools by the ViraFEST assay and only then sequenced. Culture proceeded for approximately 10 days, and CD4+ T cells were then isolated. People in the vaccine group had not been infected with SARS-CoV-2 before, and their nucleocapsid antibodies were negative. Their recognized antigens are unknown. The method was immunoSEQ multiplex PCR; TCRdb's version includes in-frame clones alone and lacks a portion of them. The sample comprises 55,000 to 75,000 clones, 65% to 85% of which are singletons, and 2.8% rests with the top ten. The sequencing used CD4+ T cells from PBMCs cultured with HCoV-NL63 spike peptides, collected before COVID-19 vaccination. These receptors were obtained from a human donor who received a COVID-19 vaccine.

This chain uses TRBV18 with TRBJ2-2; possibly TRBD1 for D (6 bases). From germline, CDR1 is KGHSH and CDR2 LQKENI. CDR3 length equals 17 residues. V was trimmed by 3 bases and J by 6 bases, leaving 20 bases between them. The CDR3 sequence: CASSPIQGVGSAGELFF. DNA for the CDR3: TGTGCCAGCTCACCCATACAGGGAGTAGGATCCGCCGGGGAGCTGTTTTTT.

This clone was observed a single time. V gene TRBV5-6 combines with J gene TRBJ2-5; D is undetermined. Germline V gene sequence: CDR1 SGHDT, CDR2 YYEEEE. The CDR3 contains 14 residues. Trimming left V 2 bases short and J 4 bases short, with 12 bases between. The CDR3 is CASSLRGPGETQYF. The CDR3 DNA sequence: TGTGCCAGCAGCTTACGCGGCCCTGGAGAGACCCAGTACTTC.

V is TRBV19 and J is TRBJ2-5, with D possibly called TRBD1 or TRBD2 (5 bases each). The CDR3 totals 13 residues. In germline, CDR1 is LNHDA, CDR2 SQIVND (reference sequence). Trimming left V 1 base short and J 6 bases short, with 9 bases between. This CDR3 reads CASSIGWDQTQYF. The CDR3 nucleotides read TGTGCCAGTAGTATAGGGTGGGACCAGACCCAGTACTTC.

This chain uses TRBV5-1 with TRBJ1-2, with D hard to call. CDR3 size: 13 residues. The germline V and J ends were trimmed by 5 bases and 5 bases, with 13 bases remaining between them. Per the germline V gene, CDR1 is SGHRS and CDR2 is YFSETQ. CDR3 amino acids: CASSYDTVYGYTF. The CDR3 coding sequence is TGCGCCAGCAGTTACGACACGGTTTATGGCTACACCTTC.

The rearrangement joins TRBV7-9 to TRBJ1-6; possibly TRBD1 for D (5 bases). V was shortened by 0 bases and J by 9 bases, with 12 bases between the two germline ends. The CDR3 covers 15 residues. The germline V gene encodes CDR1 SEHNR and CDR2 FQNEAQ (reference sequence). CDR3 amino acids: CASSLAGEGGSPLHF. In DNA form, the CDR3 reads TGTGCCAGCAGCTTAGCAGGGGAAGGCGGTTCACCCCTCCACTTT.

The V and J genes are TRBV6-1 and TRBJ2-7; 7 nucleotides line up with TRBD2. Trimming took 5 bases from V and 2 from J; bases not matched to a gene: 3. Looked up from germline, CDR1 is MNHNS and CDR2 is SASEGT. The CDR3 runs to 13 residues. The CDR3 region is CASSYRGAYEQYV. CDR3 DNA sequence: TGTGCCAGCAGTTATCGGGGGGCCTACGAGCAGTACGTC.

This clone has a handful of counts. This chain joins TRBV5-1 and TRBJ1-2; TRBD1 matches at 9 bases. After removal of 0 bases from V and 2 bases from J, the junction contained 2 bases not matched to a gene. Looked up from germline, CDR1 is SGHRS and CDR2 is YFSETQ. This CDR3 spans 15 amino acids. The CDR3 protein is CASSLVGTGNYGYTF. The DNA for the CDR3 is TGCGCCAGCAGCTTGGTCGGGACAGGGAACTATGGCTACACCTTC.

The V call is TRBV28, the J call TRBJ2-7, with 7 nucleotides matching TRBD1. The CDR3 runs to 14 residues. Germline loops: CDR1 MDHEN, CDR2 SYDVKM. Trimming took 5 bases from V and 7 from J; bases not matched to a gene: 11. The chain's CDR3 is CASSPRQGMREQYV. CDR3 bases: TGTGCCAGCAGTCCCAGACAGGGAATGAGAGAGCAGTACGTC.

The chain carries TRBV7-8 and TRBJ1-1; 7 nucleotides match TRBD1. CDR3 length equals 13 residues. Germline assignment: CDR1 SGHVS and CDR2 FQNEAQ. The V segment lost 6 bases and the J segment 4 bases; nucleotides outside the gene matches: 5. This chain's CDR3 is CASSYTGVTEAFF. In DNA form, the CDR3 reads TGTGCCAGCAGTTACACAGGGGTCACTGAAGCTTTCTTT.

A word on this clone: Other DNA sequences of this sample code for an identical CDR3. The chain is built from TRBV12-3 or TRBV12-4 and TRBJ1-5; no firm D call. Trimming shortened V by 3 bases and J by 7 bases, and 7 bases separated the two germline ends. This CDR3 region has 12 residues. The CDR3 is CASSLGYQPQHF. The CDR3 region has the DNA TGTGCCAGCAGTTTGGGTTACCAGCCCCAGCATTTT.